The 26 T cell receptor beta chains in this list originate from one sample, sequenced in a study of T cell responses to AZD1222 COVID-19 vaccine (dated by TCRdb to the early 2020s). The method was the immunoSEQ multiplex PCR assay. TCRdb re-hosts the immuneACCESS table, in-frame sequences only. Its copies lack some clones; in the studies checked, an unresolved V gene accounts for under half of them, and the cause for the rest is not known. Counted in this sample were around 94,000 clones; 70% to 90% of them appeared once. The ten top clones hold about 14% of the sample. This sample's time point label indicates: baseline before first vaccination. The material was peripheral blood, obtained on day 0 of AZD1222 vaccination. The receptor source for this set is an adult in good health.

This chain connects TRBV19 to TRBJ2-5, with D possibly matching TRBD1 (5 bases). V lost 5 bases to trimming and J lost 9 bases, with 16 bases between them. Germline CDR1 LNHDA, CDR2 SQIVND (reference sequence). The CDR3 totals 13 residues. This CDR3 is CASSSRAGWSQYF. CDR3 bases: TGTGCCAGTAGTTCCAGGGCTGGTTGGTCCCAGTACTTC.

This chain connects TRBV3-1 (or the pseudogene TRBV3-2) to TRBJ1-4; D gene ambiguous. V was pared by 4 bases and J by 5 bases, with 8 bases between. Germline V CDR1 and CDR2: LGHDT, YNNKEL (reference sequence). The CDR3 is 13 residues long. The CDR3 DNA is TGTGCCAGCAGCCGAGCGGGGAATGAAAAACTGTTTTTT. Its protein product is CASSRAGNEKLFF.

The rearrangement uses TRBV2 and TRBJ2-7; no definite D call. The CDR3 is 15 amino acids. From germline, CDR1 is SNHLY and CDR2 FYNNEI. Trimming took off 3 bases at V and 6 bases at J, with 18 bases between the two ends. DNA of the CDR3: TGTGCCAGCAGTGAGGAGACCACGATGCCTCTCGAGCAGTACTTC. It encodes CASSEETTMPLEQYF.

This chain joins TRBV9 and TRBJ1-2; D gene ambiguous. V was trimmed by 6 bases and J by 8 bases, leaving 11 bases between them. This CDR3 contains 11 residues. Germline CDR1 reads SGDLS; CDR2 reads YYNGEE. The CDR3 is CASKNGQGYTF. Written as DNA, the CDR3 is TGTGCCAGCAAAAATGGGCAAGGCTACACCTTC.

The chain is built from TRBV27 and TRBJ2-7, with 9 bases matching TRBD1. The CDR3 sequence is 15 residues long. J lost 7 bases, V lost 5 bases, and 12 bases had no gene match. Germline values: CDR1 MNHEY, CDR2 SMNVEV (reference sequence). The CDR3: CASSTRDRAHREQYF. In nucleotides, the CDR3 is TGTGCCAGCAGTACCCGGGACAGGGCCCATCGAGAGCAGTACTTC.

This clone was seen once. The genes are TRBV11-2 and TRBJ2-2; weak D call: TRBD1 (6 bases). CDR1 SGHAT and CDR2 FQNNGV come from the germline V gene. The V end lost 5 bases, the J end lost 6 bases, and 13 bases lay between the germline ends. This CDR3 contains 14 residues. The CDR3 coding sequence is TGTGCCAGCAGCAAACAGGGAAAATCCGGGGAGCTGTTTTTT. It specifies CASSKQGKSGELFF.

V and J are TRBV30 and TRBJ1-5; D not certain. This CDR3 has 12 residues. Trimming took off 2 bases at V and 4 bases at J, with 6 bases between the two ends. The germline V gene encodes CDR1 GTSNPN and CDR2 SVGIG (reference sequence). The CDR3 sequence is CAWSLRNQPQHF. For the CDR3, the DNA is TGTGCCTGGAGTTTAAGAAATCAGCCCCAGCATTTT.

This chain joins TRBV9 and TRBJ2-2; possible D gene TRBD2, 5 bases. The CDR3 totals 15 residues. CDR1 SGDLS and CDR2 YYNGEE come from the germline V gene. V was pared by 3 bases and J by 9 bases, with 18 bases between. The CDR3 coding sequence is TGTGCCAGCAGCGCCCCCGGAGGCGGCGGGTGGGAGCTGTTTTTT. It encodes CASSAPGGGGWELFF.

The V and J genes are TRBV20-1 and TRBJ2-5, with a weak D call TRBD1 (6 bases). Germline assignment: CDR1 DFQATT and CDR2 SNEGSKA (reference sequence). This CDR3 region has 11 residues. Trimming shortened V by 8 bases and J by 3 bases, and 10 bases separated the two germline ends. CDR3 amino acids: CSLAGEETQYF. As DNA, the CDR3 is TGCAGTCTTGCAGGGGAAGAGACCCAGTACTTC.

The V gene is TRBV5-1, the J gene TRBJ2-5; maybe TRBD2 (6 bases). Germline V CDR1 and CDR2: SGHRS, YFSETQ. The CDR3 runs to 14 residues. V gave up 4 bases and J gave up 5 bases, with 15 bases separating them. CDR3 DNA: TGCGCCAGCAGCCCCCCCGGGAGCCAGGAGACCCAGTACTTC. It translates to CASSPPGSQETQYF.

The V call is TRBV15, the J call TRBJ1-3; 7 nucleotides line up with TRBD1. The CDR3 runs 15 residues. V trimming: 3 bases; J trimming: 4 bases; junction bases outside the gene matches: 6. Germline assignment: CDR1 LNHNV and CDR2 YYDKDF (reference sequence). CDR3 sequence: CATSREGQRGNTIYF. The CDR3 nucleotides read TGTGCCACCAGCAGGGAGGGACAGCGAGGAAACACCATATATTTT.

This sequence joins TRBV5-4 and TRBJ2-3, with D possibly being TRBD2 (5 bases). This CDR3 region has 14 residues. V was cut by 0 bases and J by 0 bases, with 5 bases left in between. Looked up from germline, CDR1 is SGHNT and CDR2 is YYREEE (reference sequence). CDR3 residues: CASSLAGSTDTQYF. Written as DNA, the CDR3 is TGTGCCAGCAGCTTGGCGGGGAGCACAGATACGCAGTATTTT.

V is TRBV5-4 and J is TRBJ2-2, with 7 bases that match TRBD1. CDR1 and CDR2 (germline): SGHNT, YYREEE (reference sequence). The CDR3 length is 15 residues. J lost 4 bases, V lost 4 bases, and 7 bases had no gene match. The chain's CDR3 is CASSPRQGITGELFF. DNA for the CDR3: TGTGCCAGCAGCCCCAGACAGGGAATCACCGGGGAGCTGTTTTTT. The full variable domain, its missing parts supplied by reference TRBV5-4 and TRBJ2-2, is ETGVTQSPTHLIKTRGQQVTLRCSSQSGHNTVSWYQQALGQGPQFIFQYYREEENGRGNFPPRFSGLQFPNYSSELNVNALELDDSALYLCASSPRQGITGELFFGEGSRLTVL.

This rearrangement joins TRBV6-5 to TRBJ2-7, with 10 positions matching TRBD1. J lost 3 bases, V lost 4 bases, and 6 bases had no gene match. The CDR3 sequence is 15 residues long. In germline, CDR1 is MNHEY, CDR2 SVGAGI. The CDR3 DNA reads TGTGCCAGCAGTTCCCCGGACAGGGGGAGCTACGAGCAGTACTTC. Translation: CASSSPDRGSYEQYF.

The chain is built from TRBV5-6 and TRBJ1-5; D might be TRBD1 (5 bases). The length of the CDR3 is 15 residues. Germline values: CDR1 SGHDT, CDR2 YYEEEE. Trimming removed 4 bases from V and 11 bases from J, with 22 bases in between. The CDR3 reads CASSLRQTAGWSQHF. The CDR3 DNA is TGTGCCAGCAGCCTTCGACAGACCGCGGGTTGGTCCCAGCATTTT.

Points on this clone: Germline and junction disagree at one end, which may indicate a read error. V usage is TRBV5-1 and J usage is TRBJ2-3; 7 bases fit TRBD2. Germline V lookup: CDR1 SGHRS, CDR2 YFSETQ. The CDR3 has 15 amino acids. The CDR3 DNA is TGCGCCAGCGGCTTCCCTCGCGGGGGTACAGATACGCAGTATTTT. Protein product: CASGFPRGGTDTQYF. Drawing the rest from reference TRBV5-1 and TRBJ2-3, the complete variable domain is KAGVTQTPRYLIKTRGQQVTLSCSPISGHRSVSWYQQTPGQGLQFLFEYFSETQRNKGNFPGRFSGRQFSNSRSEMNVSTLELGDSALYLCASGFPRGGTDTQYFGPGTRLTVL.

This chain joins TRBV18 and TRBJ2-1, with D maybe TRBD2 (6 bases). The CDR3 runs 13 residues. The ends were cut back, 3 bases at V and 15 bases at J, with 18 bases in the middle. The germline V gene has CDR1 KGHSH and CDR2 LQKENI. The CDR3 coding sequence is TGTGCCAGCTCACCTTGGGACTCTCAGCCCCCGTTCTTC. This translates into CASSPWDSQPPFF. The variable domain in full, completed from reference TRBV18 and TRBJ2-1, reads NAGVMQNPRHLVRRRGQEARLRCSPMKGHSHVYWYRQLPEEGLKFMVYLQKENIIDESGMPKERFSAEFPKEGPSILRIQQVVRGDSAAYFCASSPWDSQPPFFGPGTRLTVL.

The J gene is TRBJ2-6, the V gene TRBV19; D not resolved. The CDR3 extends over 14 amino acids. CDR1 is LNHDA, CDR2 SQIVND, per germline (reference sequence). The ends were cut back, 4 bases at V and 1 base at J, with 5 bases in the middle. Here the CDR3 reads CASSSGSGANVLTF. CDR3 sequence (DNA): TGTGCCAGTAGTAGCGGTTCTGGGGCCAACGTCCTGACTTTC.

V gene TRBV2 combines with J gene TRBJ2-7; TRBD2 is a possible D gene (6 bases). Germline CDR1 is SNHLY and CDR2 is FYNNEI. The length of the CDR3 is 12 residues. Trimming took 11 bases from V and 3 from J, leaving 14 bases between them. CDR3 protein: CASRDSYYEQYF. The CDR3 DNA reads TGTGCCTCCCGGGACTCCTACTACGAGCAGTACTTC.

This chain links TRBV6-4 with TRBJ2-1; 9 bases map to TRBD1. Germline-derived CDR1 and CDR2 are MRHNA and SNTAGT. V shed 7 bases, J shed 3 bases, and the junction held 10 bases outside the gene matches. The CDR3 consists of 16 residues. The CDR3 here is CASKNRGPPDYNEQFF. DNA for the CDR3: TGTGCCAGCAAGAACAGGGGGCCTCCTGACTACAATGAGCAGTTCTTC.

The CDR3 region has the DNA TGTGCCAGCAGTCGGGGGGCTGGGAGCGGGGGCCAAGAGACCCAGTACTTC. Amino acids: CASSRGAGSGGQETQYF. The V gene is TRBV6-6, the J gene TRBJ2-5, with TRBD2 identical over 8 bases. This CDR3 is built from 17 residues. CDR1 is MNHNY, CDR2 SVGAGI, per germline (reference sequence). Trimming cost V 5 bases and J 1 base; bases outside gene matches: 12.

Here the CDR3 DNA reads TGTGCCACCAGTGACTCGGACACCACAGATACGCAGTATTTT. It encodes CATSDSDTTDTQYF. This chain uses TRBV24-1 with TRBJ2-3; possibly TRBD1 for D (5 bases). There are 14 residues in the CDR3. Trimming removed 4 bases at V and 2 bases at J, with 9 bases between. Germline lookup yields CDR1 KGHDR and CDR2 SFDVKD.

The chain is built from TRBV5-5 and TRBJ1-5, with D possibly TRBD1 on 5 matching bases. V lost 0 bases to trimming and J lost 0 bases, with 10 bases between them. Germline CDR1 and CDR2: SGHKS and YYEKEE (reference sequence). This CDR3 is 16 amino acids long. CDR3 amino acids: CASSLVWDFSNQPQHF. The DNA of the CDR3 is TGTGCCAGCAGCTTGGTTTGGGACTTTAGCAATCAGCCCCAGCATTTT.

V and J are TRBV5-1 and TRBJ1-1; no firm D call. This CDR3 spans 14 amino acids. The germline V gene encodes CDR1 SGHRS and CDR2 YFSETQ. V was cut by 3 bases and J by 0 bases, with 9 bases left in between. The CDR3 here is CASSSRTVNTEAFF. CDR3 sequence (DNA): TGCGCCAGCAGCTCGAGGACGGTGAACACTGAAGCTTTCTTT. The full variable domain, its missing parts supplied by reference TRBV5-1 and TRBJ1-1, is KAGVTQTPRYLIKTRGQQVTLSCSPISGHRSVSWYQQTPGQGLQFLFEYFSETQRNKGNFPGRFSGRQFSNSRSEMNVSTLELGDSALYLCASSSRTVNTEAFFGQGTRLTVV.

This clone showed up just a few times. The chain is built from TRBV6-1 and TRBJ1-1; D ambiguous. Trimming took 3 bases from V and 10 from J, leaving 12 bases between them. Per the germline V gene, CDR1 is MNHNS and CDR2 is SASEGT. CDR3 length equals 12 residues. This CDR3 is CASSDGTHAAFF. The DNA for the CDR3 is TGTGCCAGCAGTGATGGCACCCACGCAGCTTTCTTT.

The DNA of the CDR3 is TGCGCCAGCAACCGGCGGGACAACCTAAACACTGAAGCTTTCTTT. Protein: CASNRRDNLNTEAFF. V usage is TRBV10-1 and J usage is TRBJ1-1; TRBD1 is a possible D gene (6 bases). The CDR3 totals 15 residues. Trimming removed 7 bases from V and 2 bases from J, with 17 bases in between. In germline, CDR1 is WNHNN, CDR2 SYGVQD (reference sequence).